This T cell receptor (beta chain) derives from a study of cytomegalovirus exposure and HLA in healthy donors. For the study at large: In an early release, HLA-typed donors contributed about 79 million unique TCR sequences. Within the Caucasian-associated ancestry cluster were around 81% of the approximately 370 genotyped donors. General study findings and limits: Cytomegalovirus association was assigned to about 150 TCR beta chains.

The CDR3 extends over 12 amino acids. V was shortened by 3 bases and J by 4 bases, with 6 bases between the two germline ends. CDR1 is MNHEY, CDR2 SMNVEV, per germline (reference sequence). Amplification used 60 Vbeta primers and 13 Jbeta primers. The repertoire was sequenced with immunoSEQ multiplex PCR; TCRdb's copy has only in-frame clones and lacks some. The sample has 130,000 or so clones, approximately 78% seen once. With regard to this clone: What it binds is not known.

This receptor was identified in a man aged 18 to 35 in good health and CMV-seropositive. The rearrangement links TRBV27 to TRBJ1-2; D gene unclear. The sequenced material came from PBMCs. In DNA, the CDR3 is TGTGCCAGCAGTTTCGGGATCTATGGCTACACCTTC. The encoded protein is CASSFGIYGYTF.